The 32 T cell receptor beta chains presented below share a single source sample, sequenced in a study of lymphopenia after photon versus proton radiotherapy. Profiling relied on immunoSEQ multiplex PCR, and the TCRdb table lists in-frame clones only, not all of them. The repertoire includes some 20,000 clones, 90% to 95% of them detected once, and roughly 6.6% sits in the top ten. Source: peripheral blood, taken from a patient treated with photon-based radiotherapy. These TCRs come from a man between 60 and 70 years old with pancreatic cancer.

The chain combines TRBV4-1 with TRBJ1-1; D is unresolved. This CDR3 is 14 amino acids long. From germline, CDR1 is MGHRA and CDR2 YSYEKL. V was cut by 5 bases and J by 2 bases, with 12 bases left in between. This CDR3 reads CASSYRQLNTEAFF. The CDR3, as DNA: TGCGCCAGCAGCTACCGACAACTTAACACTGAAGCTTTCTTT.

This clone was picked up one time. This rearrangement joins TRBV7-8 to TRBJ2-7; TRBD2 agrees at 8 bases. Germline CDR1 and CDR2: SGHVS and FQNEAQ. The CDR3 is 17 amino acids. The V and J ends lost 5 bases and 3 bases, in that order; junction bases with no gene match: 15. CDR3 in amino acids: CASSHRSDSGGRYEQYF. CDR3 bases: TGTGCCAGCAGCCACCGATCCGACAGCGGGGGTCGCTACGAGCAGTACTTC.

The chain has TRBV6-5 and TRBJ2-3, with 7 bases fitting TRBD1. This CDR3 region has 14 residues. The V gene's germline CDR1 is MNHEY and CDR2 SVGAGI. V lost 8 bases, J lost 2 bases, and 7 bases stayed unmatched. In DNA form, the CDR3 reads TGTGCCAGCTACACTCAGGGGGTCACAGATACGCAGTATTTT. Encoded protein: CASYTQGVTDTQYF.

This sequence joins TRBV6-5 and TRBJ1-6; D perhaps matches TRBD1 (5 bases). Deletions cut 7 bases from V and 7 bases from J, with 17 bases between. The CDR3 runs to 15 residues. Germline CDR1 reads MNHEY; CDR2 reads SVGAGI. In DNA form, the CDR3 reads TGTGCCAGCACAAAACAGAGGGGCCTGAATTCACCCCTCCACTTT. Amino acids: CASTKQRGLNSPLHF.

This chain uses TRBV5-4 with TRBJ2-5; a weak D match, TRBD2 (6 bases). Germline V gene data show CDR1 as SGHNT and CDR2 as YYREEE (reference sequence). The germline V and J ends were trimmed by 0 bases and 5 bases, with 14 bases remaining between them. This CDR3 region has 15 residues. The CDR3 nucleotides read TGTGCCAGCAGCTTGGCTGGGCGGAGGGCCGAGACCCAGTACTTC. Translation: CASSLAGRRAETQYF. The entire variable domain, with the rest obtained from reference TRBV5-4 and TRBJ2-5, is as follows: ETGVTQSPTHLIKTRGQQVTLRCSSQSGHNTVSWYQQALGQGPQFIFQYYREEENGRGNFPPRFSGLQFPNYSSELNVNALELDDSALYLCASSLAGRRAETQYFGPGTRLLVL.

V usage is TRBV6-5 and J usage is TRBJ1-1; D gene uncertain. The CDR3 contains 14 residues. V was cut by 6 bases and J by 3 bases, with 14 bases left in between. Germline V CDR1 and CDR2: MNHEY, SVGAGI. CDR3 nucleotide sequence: TGTGCCAGCAGACCCTCCGATCAATACACTGAAGCTTTCTTT. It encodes CASRPSDQYTEAFF.

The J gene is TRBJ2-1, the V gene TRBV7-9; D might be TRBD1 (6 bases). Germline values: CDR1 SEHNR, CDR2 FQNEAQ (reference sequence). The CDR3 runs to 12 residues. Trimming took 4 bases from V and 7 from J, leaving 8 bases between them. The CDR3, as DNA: TGTGCCAGCAGCTCAACAGGGAATGAGCAGTTCTTC. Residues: CASSSTGNEQFF.

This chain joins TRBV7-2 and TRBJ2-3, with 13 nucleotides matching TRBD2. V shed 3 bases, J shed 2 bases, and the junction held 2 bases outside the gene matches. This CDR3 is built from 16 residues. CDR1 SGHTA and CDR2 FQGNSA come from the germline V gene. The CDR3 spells CASSLGLAGNTDTQYF. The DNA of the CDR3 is TGTGCCAGCAGCTTGGGACTAGCGGGGAACACAGATACGCAGTATTTT.

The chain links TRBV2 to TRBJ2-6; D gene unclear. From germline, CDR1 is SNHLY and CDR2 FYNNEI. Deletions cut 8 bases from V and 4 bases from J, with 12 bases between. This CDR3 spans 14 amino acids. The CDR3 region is CASDPAPGANVLTF. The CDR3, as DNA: TGTGCCAGCGATCCGGCACCCGGGGCCAACGTCCTGACTTTC. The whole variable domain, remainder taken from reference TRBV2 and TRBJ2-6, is EPEVTQTPSHQVTQMGQEVILRCVPISNHLYFYWYRQILGQKVEFLVSFYNNEISEKSEIFDDQFSVERPDGSNFTLKIRSTKLEDSAMYFCASDPAPGANVLTFGAGSRLTVL.

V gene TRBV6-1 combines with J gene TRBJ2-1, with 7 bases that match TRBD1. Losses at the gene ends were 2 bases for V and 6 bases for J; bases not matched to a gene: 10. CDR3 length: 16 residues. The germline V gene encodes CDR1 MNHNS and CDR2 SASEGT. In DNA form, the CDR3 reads TGTGCCAGCAGTGAATTTTACGGGACAGTCGTCAATGAGCAGTTCTTC. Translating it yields CASSEFYGTVVNEQFF.

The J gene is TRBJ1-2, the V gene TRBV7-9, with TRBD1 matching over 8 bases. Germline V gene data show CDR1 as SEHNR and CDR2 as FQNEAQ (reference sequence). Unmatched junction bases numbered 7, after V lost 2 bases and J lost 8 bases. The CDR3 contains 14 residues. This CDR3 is CASSLPYRGSGYTF. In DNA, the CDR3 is TGTGCCAGCAGCTTACCCTACAGGGGGTCGGGCTACACCTTC.

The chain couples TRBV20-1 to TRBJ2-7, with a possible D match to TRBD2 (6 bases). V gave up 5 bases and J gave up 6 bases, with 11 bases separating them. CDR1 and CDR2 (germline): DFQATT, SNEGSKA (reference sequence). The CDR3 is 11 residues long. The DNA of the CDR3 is TGCAGTGCTTCCGGACTATCCGAGCAGTACTTC. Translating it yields CSASGLSEQYF.

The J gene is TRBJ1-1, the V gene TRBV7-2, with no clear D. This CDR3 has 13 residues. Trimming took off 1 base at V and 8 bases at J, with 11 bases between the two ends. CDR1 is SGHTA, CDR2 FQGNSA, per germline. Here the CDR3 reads CASSLVFGVEAFF. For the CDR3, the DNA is TGTGCCAGCAGCTTAGTGTTCGGAGTCGAAGCTTTCTTT.

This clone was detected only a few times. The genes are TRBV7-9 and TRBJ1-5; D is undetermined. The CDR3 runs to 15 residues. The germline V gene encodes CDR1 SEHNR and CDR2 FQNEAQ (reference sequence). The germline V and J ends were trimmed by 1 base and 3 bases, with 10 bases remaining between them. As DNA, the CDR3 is TGTGCCAGCAGCTTAGGGGGAAGAGCCAATCAGCCCCAGCATTTT. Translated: CASSLGGRANQPQHF.

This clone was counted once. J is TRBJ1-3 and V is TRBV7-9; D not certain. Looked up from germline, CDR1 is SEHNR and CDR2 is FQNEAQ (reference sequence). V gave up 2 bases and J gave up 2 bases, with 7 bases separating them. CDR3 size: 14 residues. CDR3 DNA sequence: TGTGCCAGCAGCTTAAGAGGGACTGGAAACACCATATATTTT. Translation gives CASSLRGTGNTIYF.

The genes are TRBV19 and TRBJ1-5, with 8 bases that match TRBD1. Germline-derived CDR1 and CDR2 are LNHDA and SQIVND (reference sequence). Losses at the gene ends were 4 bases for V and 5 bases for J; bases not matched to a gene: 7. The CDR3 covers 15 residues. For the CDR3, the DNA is TGTGCCAGTAGTAAGGCAGGGGGCGCGCATCAGCCCCAGCATTTT. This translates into CASSKAGGAHQPQHF.

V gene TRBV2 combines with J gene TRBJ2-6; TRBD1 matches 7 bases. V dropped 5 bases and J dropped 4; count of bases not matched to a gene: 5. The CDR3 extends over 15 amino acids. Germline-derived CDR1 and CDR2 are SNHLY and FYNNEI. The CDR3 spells CASSRDSTGANVLTF. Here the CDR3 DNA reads TGTGCCAGCAGTAGGGACAGTACCGGGGCCAACGTCCTGACTTTC.

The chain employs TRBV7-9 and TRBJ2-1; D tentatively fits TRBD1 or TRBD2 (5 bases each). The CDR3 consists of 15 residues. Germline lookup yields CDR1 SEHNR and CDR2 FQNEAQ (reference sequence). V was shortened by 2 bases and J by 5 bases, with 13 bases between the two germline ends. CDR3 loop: CASSLHRDLNNEQFF. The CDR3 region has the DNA TGTGCCAGCAGCTTACACCGGGACCTAAACAATGAGCAGTTCTTC.

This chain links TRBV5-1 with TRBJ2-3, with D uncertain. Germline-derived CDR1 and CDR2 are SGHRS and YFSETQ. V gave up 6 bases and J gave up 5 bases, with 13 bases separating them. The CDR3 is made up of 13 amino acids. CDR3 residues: CASNFPLGDTQYF. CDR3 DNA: TGCGCCAGCAATTTTCCTTTGGGAGATACGCAGTATTTT.

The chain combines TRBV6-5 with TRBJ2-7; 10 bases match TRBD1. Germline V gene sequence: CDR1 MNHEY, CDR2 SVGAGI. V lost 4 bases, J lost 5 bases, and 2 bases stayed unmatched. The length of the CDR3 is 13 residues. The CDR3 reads CASSSGQGNEQYF. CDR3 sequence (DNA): TGTGCCAGCAGTTCGGGACAGGGGAACGAGCAGTACTTC.

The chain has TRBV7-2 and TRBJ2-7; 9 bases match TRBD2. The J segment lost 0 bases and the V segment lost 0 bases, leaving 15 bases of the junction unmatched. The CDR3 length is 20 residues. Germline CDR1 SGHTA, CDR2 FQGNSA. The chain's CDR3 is CASSLALRVAGVFFSYEQYF. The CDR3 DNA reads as TGTGCCAGCAGCTTAGCGCTCAGAGTAGCGGGGGTTTTCTTCTCCTACGAGCAGTACTTC.

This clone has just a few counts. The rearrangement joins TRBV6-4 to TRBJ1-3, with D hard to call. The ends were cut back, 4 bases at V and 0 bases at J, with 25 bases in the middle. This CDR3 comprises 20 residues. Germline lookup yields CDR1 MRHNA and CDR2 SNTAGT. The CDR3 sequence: CASSGLPGTLLPSSGNTIYF. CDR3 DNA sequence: TGTGCCAGCAGTGGCCTCCCAGGCACCCTACTCCCAAGCTCTGGAAACACCATATATTTT.

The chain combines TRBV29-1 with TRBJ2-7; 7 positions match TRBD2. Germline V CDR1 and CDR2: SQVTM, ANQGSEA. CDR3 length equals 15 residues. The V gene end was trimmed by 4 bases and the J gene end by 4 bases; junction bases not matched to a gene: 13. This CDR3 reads CSVVGLADYQYEQYF. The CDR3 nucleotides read TGCAGCGTTGTAGGGCTAGCGGATTACCAGTACGAGCAGTACTTC.

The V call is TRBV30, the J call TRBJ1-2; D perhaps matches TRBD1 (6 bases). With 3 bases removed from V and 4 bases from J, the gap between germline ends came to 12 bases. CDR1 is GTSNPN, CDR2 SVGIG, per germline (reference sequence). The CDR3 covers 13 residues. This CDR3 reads CAWRFTGSYGYTF. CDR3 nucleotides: TGTGCCTGGAGGTTCACAGGGTCCTATGGCTACACCTTC.

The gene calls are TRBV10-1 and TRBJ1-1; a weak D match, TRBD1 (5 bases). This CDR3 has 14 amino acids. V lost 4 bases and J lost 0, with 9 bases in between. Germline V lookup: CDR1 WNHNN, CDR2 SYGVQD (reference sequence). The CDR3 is CASSGGGMNTEAFF. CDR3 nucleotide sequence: TGCGCCAGCAGTGGTGGGGGAATGAACACTGAAGCTTTCTTT.

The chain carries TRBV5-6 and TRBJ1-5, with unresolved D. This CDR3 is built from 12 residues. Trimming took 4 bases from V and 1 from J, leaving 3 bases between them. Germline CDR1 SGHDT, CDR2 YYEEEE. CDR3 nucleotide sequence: TGTGCCAGCAGCGTCAGCAATCAGCCCCAGCATTTT. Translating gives CASSVSNQPQHF.

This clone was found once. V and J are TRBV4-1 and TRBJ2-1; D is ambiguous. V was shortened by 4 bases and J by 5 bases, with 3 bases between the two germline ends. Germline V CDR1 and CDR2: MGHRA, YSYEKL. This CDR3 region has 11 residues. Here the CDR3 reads CASSLHNEQFF. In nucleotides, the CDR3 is TGCGCCAGCAGCCTACACAATGAGCAGTTCTTC.

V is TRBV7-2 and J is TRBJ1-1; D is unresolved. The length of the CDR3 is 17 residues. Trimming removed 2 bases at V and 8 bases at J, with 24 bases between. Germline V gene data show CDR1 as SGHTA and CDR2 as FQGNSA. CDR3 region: CASSLMSSFRARGEAFF. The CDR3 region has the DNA TGTGCCAGCAGCTTAATGAGCTCCTTCCGGGCCCGAGGAGAAGCTTTCTTT. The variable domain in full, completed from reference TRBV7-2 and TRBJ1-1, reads GAGVSQSPSNKVTEKGKDVELRCDPISGHTALYWYRQSLGQGLEFLIYFQGNSAPDKSGLPSDRFSAERTGGSVSTLTIQRTQQEDSAVYLCASSLMSSFRARGEAFFGQGTRLTVV.

DNA for the CDR3: TGTGCCAGCAGCGGGACCCGGGACAGGGGAGCGCAGTATTTT. Its translation: CASSGTRDRGAQYF. The rearrangement uses TRBV2 and TRBJ2-3; 10 positions agree with TRBD1. This CDR3 spans 14 amino acids. J gave up 10 bases and V 6 bases, and 10 bases lay outside the gene matches. The germline V gene encodes CDR1 SNHLY and CDR2 FYNNEI.

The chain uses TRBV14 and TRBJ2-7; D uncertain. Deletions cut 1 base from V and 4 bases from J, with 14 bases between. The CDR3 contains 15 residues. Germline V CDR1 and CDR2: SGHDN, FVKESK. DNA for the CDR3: TGTGCCAGCAGCCAAGCACTGGTTCTTCGATACGAGCAGTACTTC. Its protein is CASSQALVLRYEQYF. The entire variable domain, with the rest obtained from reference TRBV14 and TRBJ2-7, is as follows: EAGVTQFPSHSVIEKGQTVTLRCDPISGHDNLYWYRRVMGKEIKFLLHFVKESKQDESGMPNNRFLAERTGGTYSTLKVQPAELEDSGVYFCASSQALVLRYEQYFGPGTRLTVT.

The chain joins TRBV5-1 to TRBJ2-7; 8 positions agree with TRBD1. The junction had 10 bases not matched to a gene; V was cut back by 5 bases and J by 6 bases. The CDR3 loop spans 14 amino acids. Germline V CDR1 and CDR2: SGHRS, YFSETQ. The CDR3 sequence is CASSYRTGRSEQYF. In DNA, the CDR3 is TGCGCCAGCAGTTATAGGACAGGGAGGTCCGAGCAGTACTTC.

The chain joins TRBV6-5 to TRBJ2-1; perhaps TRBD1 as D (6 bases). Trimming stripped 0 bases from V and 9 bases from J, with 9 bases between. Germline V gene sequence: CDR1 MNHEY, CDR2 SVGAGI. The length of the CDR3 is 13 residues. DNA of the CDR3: TGTGCCAGCAGTTACTCGAGGGGGACTGAGCAGTTCTTC. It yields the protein CASSYSRGTEQFF.